The 15 T cell receptor beta chains presented below share a single source sample, sequenced in a study of beta chain features in type 1 diabetes. No antigen is known for these receptors. Of the isolated RNA, all was reverse transcribed, and so the sequenced material was expressed TCRB transcripts. Measured with immunoSEQ multiplex PCR; TCRdb has only the in-frame clones, and not every one. The table lists a few hundred thousand clones, about 15% of them singletons. General study findings and limits: Among patients with Type 1 diabetes, TCRB CDR3s were moderately but significantly shorter in every one of the four CD4+ subsets.

Sequenced: naive CD4+ T cells from blood. Receptors originate from a man between 18 and 29 years old with type 1 diabetes.

This clone was seen only a few times. V and J are TRBV5-6 and TRBJ2-7; 14 positions match TRBD2. The germline CDR1 and CDR2 sequences are SGHDT and YYEEEE. This CDR3 has 17 amino acids. Trimming at V came to 3 bases and at J to 2 bases, leaving 7 bases not matched to a gene. The CDR3 region is CASSSLSTSGRAYEQYF. CDR3 in DNA: TGTGCCAGCAGCTCTCTCTCGACTAGCGGGAGGGCCTACGAGCAGTACTTC.

This clone was detected a few times. The chain carries TRBV2 and TRBJ2-1; D is ambiguous. In germline, CDR1 is SNHLY, CDR2 FYNNEI. V dropped 4 bases and J dropped 0 bases, with 10 bases sitting between them. The CDR3 sequence is 15 residues long. CDR3 sequence: CASSVLRSSYNEQFF. The DNA for the CDR3 is TGTGCCAGCAGTGTACTGCGAAGCTCCTACAATGAGCAGTTCTTC.

This sequence joins TRBV10-3 and TRBJ2-3; TRBD2 agrees at 14 bases. There are 15 residues in the CDR3. J lost 4 bases, V lost 11 bases, and 8 bases had no gene match. Per germline, CDR1 ENHRY and CDR2 SYGVKD. CDR3: CAAATSGRAADTQYF. The CDR3 DNA reads TGTGCCGCCGCGACTAGCGGGAGGGCCGCAGATACGCAGTATTTT.

This chain joins TRBV5-4 and TRBJ2-2, with 14 bases identical to TRBD2. CDR1 SGHNT and CDR2 YYREEE come from the germline V gene (reference sequence). The CDR3 is 17 amino acids. V was clipped by 4 bases and J by 0 bases; unmatched bases: 2. As DNA, the CDR3 is TGTGCCAGCAGCCCGGGACTAGCGGGAGCGAACACCGGGGAGCTGTTTTTT. Protein product: CASSPGLAGANTGELFF.

The rearrangement joins TRBV19 to TRBJ1-2; D not resolved. Germline values: CDR1 LNHDA, CDR2 SQIVND (reference sequence). With 5 bases removed from V and 6 bases from J, the gap between germline ends came to 13 bases. The CDR3 loop spans 13 amino acids. The CDR3 DNA follows: TGTGCCAGTAGTCGGTCAAACTCCCATGGCTACACCTTC. Protein: CASSRSNSHGYTF.

The chain uses TRBV11-2 and TRBJ1-1; D may be TRBD1 (6 bases). Germline V lookup: CDR1 SGHAT, CDR2 FQNNGV. Between the trimmed V and J ends, which lost 11 bases and 0 bases, there was a span of 13 bases. The CDR3 totals 13 residues. The CDR3 reads CAGKKGVNTEAFF. As DNA, the CDR3 is TGTGCCGGGAAAAAGGGGGTGAACACTGAAGCTTTCTTT.

The sample holds a few counts of this clone. The chain has TRBV5-4 and TRBJ2-1; 12 bases map to TRBD2. The CDR3 has 15 amino acids. The V segment lost 4 bases and the J segment 9 bases; nucleotides outside the gene matches: 8. Germline values: CDR1 SGHNT, CDR2 YYREEE (reference sequence). The CDR3 loop reads CASSAPGLAGSEQFF. The CDR3 bases are TGTGCCAGCAGCGCCCCGGGACTAGCGGGTTCTGAGCAGTTCTTC. Full variable domain (remainder filled in from reference TRBV5-4 and TRBJ2-1): ETGVTQSPTHLIKTRGQQVTLRCSSQSGHNTVSWYQQALGQGPQFIFQYYREEENGRGNFPPRFSGLQFPNYSSELNVNALELDDSALYLCASSAPGLAGSEQFFGPGTRLTVL.

This clone was picked up a small number of times. The chain links TRBV5-1 to TRBJ2-7; D ambiguous. From germline, CDR1 is SGHRS and CDR2 YFSETQ. This CDR3 has 13 amino acids. V was trimmed by 2 bases and J by 2 bases, leaving 8 bases between them. In DNA, the CDR3 is TGCGCCAGCAGCTTCGCGGAACCCTACGAGCAGTACTTC. It is translated as CASSFAEPYEQYF.

This clone has just a few counts. The sample contains more than one DNA sequence encoding this CDR3. The chain is built from TRBV18 and TRBJ1-1, with D possibly being TRBD1 (6 bases). The germline V and J ends were trimmed by 6 bases and 2 bases, with 10 bases remaining between them. The V gene's germline CDR1 is KGHSH and CDR2 LQKENI. The CDR3 has 13 residues. CDR3 in DNA: TGTGCCAGCTCCTCGGGACAAAACACTGAAGCTTTCTTT. It codes for CASSSGQNTEAFF. Filled out from reference TRBV18 and TRBJ1-1, the complete variable domain reads NAGVMQNPRHLVRRRGQEARLRCSPMKGHSHVYWYRQLPEEGLKFMVYLQKENIIDESGMPKERFSAEFPKEGPSILRIQQVVRGDSAAYFCASSSGQNTEAFFGQGTRLTVV.

The chain joins TRBV9 to TRBJ2-2; 8 nucleotides line up with TRBD2. Germline CDR1 SGDLS, CDR2 YYNGEE. V gave up 0 bases and J gave up 5 bases; unmatched junction bases: 6. The length of the CDR3 is 16 residues. The CDR3 DNA reads as TGTGCCAGCAGCGTAGCGGGGGGGCCTTGGACCGGGGAGCTGTTTTTT. This translates into CASSVAGGPWTGELFF.

CDR3 sequence (DNA): TGTGCCTGGATCTTCGGAGGGACCACAGATACGCAGTATTTT. As protein: CAWIFGGTTDTQYF. The chain links TRBV30 to TRBJ2-3; TRBD2 might be the D (6 bases). CDR3 length equals 14 residues. Trimming removed 4 bases at V and 2 bases at J, with 13 bases between. Germline-derived CDR1 and CDR2 are GTSNPN and SVGIG (reference sequence).

This chain uses TRBV7-9 with TRBJ2-1, with a tentative D call TRBD2 (5 bases). The CDR3 runs 18 residues. The germline gives CDR1 SEHNR, CDR2 FQNEAQ (reference sequence). V dropped 3 bases and J dropped 1 base, with 19 bases sitting between them. The CDR3 spells CASSLRAAGQGSYNEQFF. In nucleotides, the CDR3 is TGTGCCAGCAGCTTGAGAGCGGCAGGCCAAGGATCCTACAATGAGCAGTTCTTC.

The CDR3 reads CASSQDGVDAANTYEQYF. The DNA of the CDR3 is TGCGCCAGCAGCCAAGATGGTGTTGACGCGGCAAATACCTACGAGCAGTACTTC. The chain employs TRBV4-3 and TRBJ2-7; no definite D call. V gave up 0 bases and J gave up 2 bases, with 20 bases separating them. The CDR3 spans 18 residues. Germline-derived CDR1 and CDR2 are LGHNA and YSLEER.

The chain recombines TRBV5-3 with TRBJ2-7; a possible D gene is TRBD2 (5 bases). TRBV5-3 is flagged as an ORF with uncertain function. The CDR3 consists of 13 residues. The V end was cut by 4 bases, the J end by 5 bases, with 13 bases between. The CDR3: CARSPTGFDEQYF. The CDR3 DNA reads TGTGCCAGAAGCCCGACGGGGTTCGACGAGCAGTACTTC.

A few counts support this clone. CDR3 amino acids: CASSLWRTTANEQFF. The CDR3 nucleotides are TGTGCCAGCAGCCTATGGAGGACGACCGCCAATGAGCAGTTCTTC. This chain uses TRBV7-2 with TRBJ2-1; D is possibly TRBD2 (5 bases). V was cut by 5 bases and J by 6 bases, with 17 bases left in between. This CDR3 has 15 residues. Per germline, CDR1 SGHTA and CDR2 FQGNSA.